This T cell receptor (beta chain) comes out of a study of cytomegalovirus exposure and HLA in healthy donors. Whole-study context: For the approximately 360 genotyped donors, roughly 80% fell within the Caucasian-associated ancestry cluster. The study, taken as a whole, reports: Exclusion applied to some V segments, including TRBV6-2 and TRBV6-3, as they were indistinguishable.

Primers included in the PCR were 60 Vbeta and 13 Jbeta primers. Libraries were prepared by immunoSEQ multiplex PCR; TCRdb keeps only in-frame clonotypes and omits some of them. The sample has 130,000 or so clones, about 8.5% seen once; the top ten hold 5.5%. In germline, CDR1 is SEHNR, CDR2 FQNEAQ (reference sequence). The CDR3 has 16 amino acids. With 5 bases clipped from V and 2 bases from J, the junction kept 6 bases outside the gene matches. As regards this clone: Its antigen remains unknown.

The rearrangement uses TRBV7-9 and TRBJ2-7; TRBD2 aligns across 13 bases. The sequenced material came from PBMCs. This receptor was obtained from a man aged 40-50 years in good health and CMV-seronegative. This chain's CDR3 is CASSRPTSGGAYEQYF. The CDR3 region has the DNA TGTGCCAGCAGCCGCCCAACTAGCGGGGGGGCCTACGAGCAGTACTTC.